This T cell receptor (beta chain) emerged from a study of beta chain features in type 1 diabetes. The CDR3 extends over 17 amino acids. Trimming removed 4 bases at V and 4 bases at J, with 21 bases between. Germline V gene data show CDR1 as SGHRS and CDR2 as YFSETQ. cDNA synthesis used the whole RNA isolate, giving expressed TCRB sequences. TCRdb's table, derived via immunoSEQ multiplex PCR, lists solely in-frame clones and lacks some. Of some 150,000 clones listed, more than 9.5% are singletons. The chain uses TRBV5-1 and TRBJ2-1; weak D call: TRBD1 (7 bases). Source material: central memory CD4+ T cells from blood. The origin of this receptor is a man aged 18 to 29 in good health. CDR3 sequence: CASSRGAQTGRYNEQFF. CDR3 nucleotide sequence: TGCGCCAGCAGCAGGGGCGCCCAGACAGGGAGGTACAATGAGCAGTTCTTC.